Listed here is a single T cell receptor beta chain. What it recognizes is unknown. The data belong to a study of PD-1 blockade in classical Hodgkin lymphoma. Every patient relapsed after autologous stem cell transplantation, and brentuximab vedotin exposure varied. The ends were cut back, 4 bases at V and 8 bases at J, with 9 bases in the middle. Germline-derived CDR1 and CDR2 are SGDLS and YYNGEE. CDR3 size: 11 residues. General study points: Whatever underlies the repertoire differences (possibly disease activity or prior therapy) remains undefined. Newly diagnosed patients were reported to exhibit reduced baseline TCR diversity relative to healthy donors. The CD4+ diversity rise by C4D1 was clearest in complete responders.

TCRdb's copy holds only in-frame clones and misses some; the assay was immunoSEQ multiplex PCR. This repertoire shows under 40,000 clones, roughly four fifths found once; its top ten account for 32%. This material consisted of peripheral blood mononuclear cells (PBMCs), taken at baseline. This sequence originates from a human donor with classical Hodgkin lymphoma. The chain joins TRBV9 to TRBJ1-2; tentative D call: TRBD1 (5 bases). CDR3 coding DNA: TGTGCCAGCAGCTTGGGACTGGGCTACACCTTC. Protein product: CASSLGLGYTF.